These 15 T cell receptor beta chains were all obtained from the same sample, sequenced in a study of response to subunit inactivated influenza vaccine. TCRdb ran MiXCR on the RT-PCR reads and lists one entry per CDR3 protein. The table has around 500,000 distinct CDR3 sequences, roughly 11% seen once. Sample: PBMCs from blood, taken 45 days after vaccination. The source of these receptors is a man in his fifties or sixties who received an inactivated influenza vaccine.

This clonotype was picked up many times. J is TRBJ2-7 and V is TRBV5-1, with 14 bases fitting TRBD2. The CDR3 covers 15 residues. Germline CDR1 is SGHRS and CDR2 is YFSETQ. The ends lost 5 bases at V and 2 bases at J; junction bases unmatched: 3. The CDR3 region is CASRETSGRAYEQYF. Here the CDR3 DNA reads TGCGCCAGCAGGGAGACTAGCGGGAGGGCCTACGAGCAGTACTTC. Filled out from reference TRBV5-1 and TRBJ2-7, the complete variable domain reads KAGVTQTPRYLIKTRGQQVTLSCSPISGHRSVSWYQQTPGQGLQFLFEYFSETQRNKGNFPGRFSGRQFSNSRSEMNVSTLELGDSALYLCASRETSGRAYEQYFGPGTRLTVT.

This chain uses TRBV11-2 with TRBJ2-1, with 8 bases that match TRBD2. CDR1 SGHAT and CDR2 FQNNGV come from the germline V gene. The CDR3 spans 14 residues. With V trimmed by 7 bases and J by 4 bases, 6 bases remained unmatched. CDR3: CASTTGGEYNEQFF. CDR3 bases: TGTGCCAGCACAACGGGGGGGGAATACAATGAGCAGTTCTTC. The variable domain in full, completed from reference TRBV11-2 and TRBJ2-1, reads EAGVAQSPRYKIIEKRQSVAFWCNPISGHATLYWYQQILGQGPKLLIQFQNNGVVDDSQLPKDRFSAERLKGVDSTLKIQPAKLEDSAVYLCASTTGGEYNEQFFGPGTRLTVL.

A note on this clonotype: This may be a read error, as it is one base from a much larger clone. The chain couples TRBV28 to TRBJ2-5; D is ambiguous. Germline V gene data show CDR1 as MDHEN and CDR2 as SYDVKM. CDR3 length: 13 residues. The CDR3 DNA sequence: TGTGCAAGCAACGGTCTGGGGTGGGCGACCCAGTACTTC. It codes for CASNGLGWATQYF.

The J gene is TRBJ2-1, the V gene TRBV9; 11 positions match TRBD2. With V trimmed by 0 bases and J by 9 bases, 8 bases remained unmatched. Per the germline V gene, CDR1 is SGDLS and CDR2 is YYNGEE. This CDR3 is built from 16 residues. The DNA of the CDR3 is TGTGCCAGCAGCGTAGGGGTAGCGGGGGGGCAGGCTGAGCAGTTCTTC. This gives the protein CASSVGVAGGQAEQFF.

Ten or more counts support this clonotype. The chain employs TRBV10-3 and TRBJ1-4; D ambiguous. The ends were cut back, 0 bases at V and 6 bases at J, with 8 bases in the middle. This CDR3 is built from 14 residues. Germline values: CDR1 ENHRY, CDR2 SYGVKD. The CDR3 region is CAISESWTDEKLFF. The CDR3 DNA reads TGTGCCATCAGTGAGTCTTGGACGGATGAAAAACTGTTTTTT.

This clonotype was seen many times. J is TRBJ2-1 and V is TRBV5-1; 8 bases line up with TRBD2. Germline values: CDR1 SGHRS, CDR2 YFSETQ. Germline trimming cut 0 bases from V and 0 bases from J; bases unmatched to any gene: 5. This CDR3 has 17 residues. The CDR3: CASSLASGSSSYNEQFF. The DNA for the CDR3 is TGCGCCAGCAGCTTGGCTAGCGGGTCGAGCTCCTACAATGAGCAGTTCTTC.

V is TRBV7-7 and J is TRBJ2-1, with D perhaps TRBD2 (5 bases). The ends were cut back, 1 base at V and 8 bases at J, with 12 bases in the middle. The CDR3 covers 14 residues. The germline CDR1 and CDR2 sequences are SSHAT and FNYEAQ (reference sequence). The CDR3 nucleotides are TGTGCCAGCAGCTTAGGGACTTCTTTTTATGAGCAGTTCTTC. It translates to CASSLGTSFYEQFF. Together with reference TRBV7-7 and TRBJ2-1, the CDR3 gives the full variable domain: GAGVSQSPRYKVTKRGQDVTLRCDPISSHATLYWYQQALGQGPEFLTYFNYEAQPDKSGLPSDRFSAERPEGSISTLTIQRTEQRDSAMYRCASSLGTSFYEQFFGPGTRLTVL.

The sample holds a few counts of this clonotype. This clone may be a read error of a much larger clone one base away. This chain connects TRBV6-5 to TRBJ2-1, with D hard to call. The V and J ends lost 0 bases and 9 bases respectively, with 3 bases between them. CDR3 length: 11 amino acids. Germline CDR1 MNHEY, CDR2 SVGAGI. CDR3: CASSYSGEQFF. CDR3 bases: TGTGCCAGCAGTTACTCGGGTGAGCAGTTCTTC.

This clonotype was found many times. The CDR3 coding sequence is TGCAGTGCTAGCCGGGGACGGGGAGTGGAGACCCAGTACTTC. Translated: CSASRGRGVETQYF. The V gene is TRBV20-1, the J gene TRBJ2-5; tentatively, D is TRBD1 or TRBD2 (5 bases each). From germline, CDR1 is DFQATT and CDR2 SNEGSKA (reference sequence). With 3 bases removed from V and 5 bases from J, the gap between germline ends came to 16 bases. This CDR3 region has 14 residues.

This clonotype has only a few counts. The V gene is TRBV18, the J gene TRBJ2-7, with D possibly being TRBD2 (6 bases). With 1 base removed from V and 3 bases from J, the gap between germline ends came to 10 bases. The CDR3 has 14 residues. Germline V gene lookup returns CDR1 KGHSH and CDR2 LQKENI. CDR3 in amino acids: CASSPQDGSYEQYF. CDR3 nucleotide sequence: TGTGCCAGCTCACCACAGGACGGGAGCTACGAGCAGTACTTC.

This clonotype was counted ten times or more. The chain's CDR3 is CASSLGGGMKTQYF. The CDR3 DNA reads TGTGCCAGCAGTTTAGGGGGGGGGATGAAGACCCAGTACTTC. The chain carries TRBV28 and TRBJ2-5; 7 bases are a match to TRBD2. With 2 bases clipped from V and 6 bases from J, the junction kept 6 bases outside the gene matches. This CDR3 contains 14 residues. The germline V gene encodes CDR1 MDHEN and CDR2 SYDVKM.

This clonotype was seen many times. The genes are TRBV18 and TRBJ2-1; 9 bases agree with TRBD2. Germline CDR1 and CDR2: KGHSH and LQKENI. V dropped 4 bases and J dropped 10; count of bases not matched to a gene: 8. The CDR3 extends over 14 amino acids. CDR3 protein: CASSQTSGRVEQFF. CDR3 in DNA: TGTGCCAGCTCACAGACTAGCGGCCGAGTCGAGCAGTTCTTC.

At least ten counts were recorded for this clonotype. The chain couples TRBV9 to TRBJ2-7; 7 bases are a match to TRBD1. Trimming cost V 2 bases and J 3 bases; bases outside gene matches: 8. The CDR3 is made up of 15 amino acids. Per germline, CDR1 SGDLS and CDR2 YYNGEE. The CDR3 DNA reads TGTGCCAGCAGCGTTTCCACAGGGACAGTCTACGAGCAGTACTTC. As protein: CASSVSTGTVYEQYF.

The chain uses TRBV15 and TRBJ1-1; tentative D call: TRBD1 (5 bases). The CDR3 runs 14 residues. Germline values: CDR1 LNHNV, CDR2 YYDKDF (reference sequence). Trimming pared 0 bases from V and 4 bases from J, leaving 9 bases between. The CDR3 sequence: CATSRDKGSTEAFF. The CDR3 DNA sequence: TGTGCCACCAGCAGAGATAAGGGGAGCACTGAAGCTTTCTTT.

This clonotype has a handful of counts. The V call is TRBV28, the J call TRBJ2-7, with D unclear. V dropped 5 bases and J dropped 5 bases, with 19 bases sitting between them. Germline V gives CDR1 MDHEN, CDR2 SYDVKM. The CDR3 is made up of 15 amino acids. CDR3 DNA sequence: TGTGCCAGCAGTGAAGCTGACACCACCTGGGACGAGCAGTACTTC. It specifies CASSEADTTWDEQYF.